Listed here are 27 T cell receptor beta chains from one sample, sequenced in a study of T cells of healthy individuals. Via MiXCR, TCRdb re-called the 5' RACE reads, giving one row per CDR3 protein. Found here are more than 85,000 distinct CDR3 sequences, approximately 18% of them singletons; the top ten hold 6.2%. All receptors come from a human donor in good health.

V usage is TRBV6-6 and J usage is TRBJ1-3; TRBD1 aligns across 7 bases. The CDR3 loop spans 16 amino acids. Trimming took 0 bases from V and 3 from J; bases not matched to a gene: 5. CDR1 and CDR2 (germline): MNHNY, SVGAGI (reference sequence). CDR3 bases: TGTGCCAGCAGTTACTCGGAGACAGGGTTTGGAAACACCATATATTTT. Translation gives CASSYSETGFGNTIYF.

This clonotype was detected many times. J is TRBJ1-3 and V is TRBV6-5; D perhaps matches TRBD1 (5 bases). The V end lost 5 bases, the J end lost 0 bases, and 20 bases lay between the germline ends. This CDR3 has 18 residues. Germline V lookup: CDR1 MNHEY, CDR2 SVGAGI. CDR3 DNA sequence: TGTGCCAGCAGTCCGTTAGCCCCCGGGGGGAGCTCTGGAAACACCATATATTTT. Translated: CASSPLAPGGSSGNTIYF.

This clonotype was found a few times. This sequence joins TRBV7-2 and TRBJ1-6, with D perhaps TRBD1 (6 bases). This CDR3 is 22 amino acids long. The V end was cut by 0 bases, the J end by 0 bases, with 24 bases between. Germline-derived CDR1 and CDR2 are SGHTA and FQGNSA. The CDR3 region is CASSLALFPLGGASSYNSPLHF. DNA of the CDR3: TGTGCCAGCAGCTTAGCCCTATTCCCCTTGGGGGGGGCGAGCTCCTATAATTCACCCCTCCACTTT. The full variable domain, completed using reference TRBV7-2 and TRBJ1-6, is GAGVSQSPSNKVTEKGKDVELRCDPISGHTALYWYRQSLGQGLEFLIYFQGNSAPDKSGLPSDRFSAERTGGSVSTLTIQRTQQEDSAVYLCASSLALFPLGGASSYNSPLHFGNGTRLTVT.

The sample holds many counts of this clonotype. The V gene is TRBV3-1, the J gene TRBJ2-1; 7 bases match TRBD2. Trimming removed 4 bases from V and 7 bases from J; junction bases left unmatched: 16. Germline loops: CDR1 LGHDT, CDR2 YNNKEL (reference sequence). The CDR3 covers 17 residues. The CDR3 loop reads CASSPPWSGGALNEQFF. The CDR3 DNA follows: TGTGCCAGCAGCCCCCCCTGGTCGGGGGGAGCACTTAATGAGCAGTTCTTC.

About this clonotype: The junction departs from germline at one end; a sequencing error may be responsible. The chain has TRBV6-5 and TRBJ2-1; TRBD1 might be the D (5 bases). CDR1 MNHEY and CDR2 SVGAGI come from the germline V gene. The length of the CDR3 is 10 residues. The CDR3 reads CASRLGASLF. CDR3 bases: TGTGCCAGCAGGTTAGGGGCTAGTTTGTTC.

This sequence joins TRBV5-1 and TRBJ2-6; D not resolved. The length of the CDR3 is 14 residues. Between the trimmed V and J ends, which lost 5 bases and 0 bases, there was a span of 6 bases. The V gene's germline CDR1 is SGHRS and CDR2 YFSETQ. CDR3 loop: CASSPFSGANVLTF. DNA for the CDR3: TGCGCCAGCAGTCCATTCTCTGGGGCCAACGTCCTGACTTTC. Together with reference TRBV5-1 and TRBJ2-6, the CDR3 gives the full variable domain: KAGVTQTPRYLIKTRGQQVTLSCSPISGHRSVSWYQQTPGQGLQFLFEYFSETQRNKGNFPGRFSGRQFSNSRSEMNVSTLELGDSALYLCASSPFSGANVLTFGAGSRLTVL.

The chain carries TRBV6-5 and TRBJ2-3; 8 nucleotides align to TRBD2. V was pared by 7 bases and J by 4 bases, with 10 bases of the junction left unmatched. The CDR3 loop spans 15 amino acids. The germline gives CDR1 MNHEY, CDR2 SVGAGI. The DNA for the CDR3 is TGTGCCAGCACCGACGCGGGGGGCGGTTCAGATACGCAGTATTTT. This gives the protein CASTDAGGGSDTQYF.

The chain uses TRBV9 and TRBJ2-7; 8 positions agree with TRBD1. There are 15 residues in the CDR3. V shed 3 bases, J shed 6 bases, and the junction held 11 bases outside the gene matches. Germline V lookup: CDR1 SGDLS, CDR2 YYNGEE. The CDR3 DNA reads TGTGCCAGCAGCGCCAAGACAGGGGCTGCTAGCGAGCAGTACTTC. It is translated as CASSAKTGAASEQYF.

This sequence joins TRBV11-2 and TRBJ2-1, with no clear D. V gave up 4 bases and J gave up 1 base, with 11 bases separating them. The germline CDR1 and CDR2 sequences are SGHAT and FQNNGV. The CDR3 extends over 15 amino acids. CDR3 residues: CASSSARGSYNEQFF. The DNA for the CDR3 is TGTGCCAGCAGCTCAGCCCGTGGGTCCTACAATGAGCAGTTCTTC.

The rearrangement uses TRBV6-2 or TRBV6-3 and TRBJ1-1; D gene unclear. With 0 bases removed from V and 11 bases from J, the gap between germline ends came to 10 bases. From germline, CDR1 is MNHEY and CDR2 SVGEGT. The CDR3 is 12 residues long. The CDR3 nucleotides are TGTGCCAGCAGTTACTCGCTCTCGAGGGCTTTCTTT. Translated, it gives CASSYSLSRAFF.

The gene calls are TRBV20-1 and TRBJ2-7; possibly TRBD2 for D (6 bases). Between the trimmed V and J ends, which lost 3 bases and 7 bases, there was a span of 13 bases. CDR1 and CDR2 from the germline V gene are DFQATT and SNEGSKA (reference sequence). This CDR3 is built from 12 residues. The CDR3 here is CSASLGGKEQYF. The CDR3 bases are TGCAGTGCTAGCCTGGGGGGAAAAGAGCAGTACTTC.

This clonotype showed up many times. The chain recombines TRBV14 with TRBJ2-7; 8 bases agree with TRBD1. Looked up from germline, CDR1 is SGHDN and CDR2 is FVKESK. V dropped 4 bases and J dropped 5; count of bases not matched to a gene: 13. The CDR3 is 16 residues long. The CDR3 sequence is CASSRTHWTGRNEQYF. The CDR3 DNA sequence: TGTGCCAGCAGCCGGACCCATTGGACAGGGAGGAACGAGCAGTACTTC.

This sequence joins TRBV21-1 and TRBJ2-2; the DNA was not used to check the table's D call, TRBD1. TRBV21-1 is a listed pseudogene. This CDR3 is built from 16 residues. The CDR3 region is CASQRVGTGLTGELFF. The CDR3 nucleotides are TGTGCCTCCCAGAGGGTTGGGACAGGGCTCACCGGGGAGCTGTTTTTT.

The V gene is TRBV20-1, the J gene TRBJ2-7; 9 positions agree with TRBD2. Germline V lookup: CDR1 DFQATT, CDR2 SNEGSKA (reference sequence). V was clipped by 1 base and J by 3 bases; unmatched bases: 10. CDR3 length: 16 amino acids. CDR3 amino acids: CSARVQAASGIYEQYF. Written as DNA, the CDR3 is TGCAGTGCTAGAGTTCAGGCGGCTAGCGGGATCTACGAGCAGTACTTC.

The V call is TRBV6-6, the J call TRBJ2-2; D remains unclear. Germline V gives CDR1 MNHNY, CDR2 SVGAGI (reference sequence). This CDR3 is built from 12 residues. V was pared by 7 bases and J by 6 bases, with 9 bases between. This CDR3 reads CASTPSAGELFF. The CDR3 DNA reads as TGTGCCAGCACCCCATCCGCCGGGGAGCTGTTTTTT.

Only a few counts were recorded for this clonotype. This chain connects TRBV6-2 or TRBV6-3 to TRBJ2-7; perhaps D is TRBD1 or TRBD2 (5 bases each). This CDR3 is built from 14 residues. Germline V gene lookup returns CDR1 MNHEY and CDR2 SVGEGT. V shed 0 bases and J shed 2 bases, with 8 bases lying between them. The CDR3 nucleotides are TGTGCCAGCAGTTACTCGAGGGGAACCTACGAGCAGTACTTC. It specifies CASSYSRGTYEQYF.

This clonotype was detected only a few times. V is TRBV4-1 and J is TRBJ2-3; D is uncertain. The CDR3 has 12 amino acids. Trimming cost V 6 bases and J 5 bases, with 9 bases left between them. Germline loops: CDR1 MGHRA, CDR2 YSYEKL. This CDR3 reads CASSQPVDTQYF. The CDR3 coding sequence is TGCGCCAGCAGTCAACCCGTAGATACGCAGTATTTT.

This clonotype has more than one count but fewer than ten. The chain is built from TRBV7-8 and TRBJ1-3; D call uncertain. Trimming cost V 5 bases and J 1 base, with 12 bases left between them. This CDR3 has 15 residues. CDR1 and CDR2 from the germline V gene are SGHVS and FQNEAQ. The CDR3: CASSVRTGSGNTIYF. The CDR3 DNA sequence: TGTGCCAGCAGCGTACGGACTGGTTCTGGAAACACCATATATTTT. Complete variable domain (other parts from reference TRBV7-8 and TRBJ1-3): GAGVSQSPRYKVAKRGQDVALRCDPISGHVSLFWYQQALGQGPEFLTYFQNEAQLDKSGLPSDRFFAERPEGSVSTLKIQRTQQEDSAVYLCASSVRTGSGNTIYFGEGSWLTVV.

This clonotype is a singleton in its sample. This chain links TRBV7-9 with TRBJ2-7, with D hard to call. V was shortened by 3 bases and J by 4 bases, with 13 bases between the two germline ends. The CDR3 sequence is 14 residues long. The germline gives CDR1 SEHNR, CDR2 FQNEAQ (reference sequence). Written as DNA, the CDR3 is TGTGCCAGCAGCTTGGGCTATTCTGATTACGAGCAGTACTTC. It encodes CASSLGYSDYEQYF.

The V call is TRBV2, the J call TRBJ1-3; perhaps TRBD1 as D (5 bases). Trimming shortened V by 3 bases and J by 4 bases, and 10 bases separated the two germline ends. Germline V CDR1 and CDR2: SNHLY, FYNNEI. The CDR3 totals 14 residues. In DNA form, the CDR3 reads TGTGCCAGCAGTGAGTCAGGGATCGGAAACACCATATATTTT. It codes for CASSESGIGNTIYF.

This rearrangement joins TRBV27 to TRBJ2-5; tentatively, D is TRBD2 (5 bases). Germline assignment: CDR1 MNHEY and CDR2 SMNVEV (reference sequence). V was trimmed by 6 bases and J by 2 bases, leaving 10 bases between them. This CDR3 has 13 amino acids. CDR3 sequence (DNA): TGTGCCAGCAGGGGATGGAGGCAAGAGACCCAGTACTTC. This sequence encodes CASRGWRQETQYF.

This clonotype was counted between two and nine times. CDR3: CASSQEITSTDTQYF. DNA for the CDR3: TGCGCCAGCAGCCAAGAAATTACTAGCACAGATACGCAGTATTTT. This chain connects TRBV4-1 to TRBJ2-3; D uncertain. The CDR3 length is 15 residues. V was shortened by 0 bases and J by 0 bases, with 7 bases between the two germline ends. Germline V CDR1 and CDR2: MGHRA, YSYEKL.

The table lists this clonotype with many counts. This rearrangement joins TRBV7-9 to TRBJ1-5, with TRBD1 as a possible D gene (5 bases). V shed 1 base and J shed 6 bases, with 10 bases lying between them. This CDR3 contains 14 residues. Germline CDR1 is SEHNR and CDR2 is FQNEAQ (reference sequence). Here the CDR3 DNA reads TGTGCCAGCAGCTTAGGGAGGGGAGGTCAGCCCCAGCATTTT. Translated: CASSLGRGGQPQHF.

The chain links TRBV7-9 to TRBJ2-5; D not resolved. Germline V gene lookup returns CDR1 SEHNR and CDR2 FQNEAQ (reference sequence). This CDR3 contains 17 residues. V lost 0 bases and J lost 3, with 17 bases in between. The CDR3 sequence is CASSLAPQLGYEETQYF. CDR3 in DNA: TGTGCCAGCAGCTTAGCGCCCCAGCTAGGTTACGAAGAGACCCAGTACTTC.

This clonotype has a handful of counts. The rearrangement uses TRBV28 and TRBJ2-7; D possibly corresponds to TRBD2 (6 bases). This CDR3 comprises 15 residues. The V end was cut by 5 bases, the J end by 5 bases, with 19 bases between. Germline CDR1 is MDHEN and CDR2 is SYDVKM. CDR3 amino acids: CASSTPGRGGNEQYF. The CDR3 coding sequence is TGTGCCAGCAGTACCCCAGGCCGGGGAGGCAACGAGCAGTACTTC.

This clonotype was detected a few times. The chain links TRBV10-3 to TRBJ1-2; D ambiguous. Germline CDR1 reads ENHRY; CDR2 reads SYGVKD. The CDR3 spans 11 residues. Trimming removed 0 bases from V and 8 bases from J, with 4 bases in between. In DNA, the CDR3 is TGTGCCATCAGTGAGTCGAGGGGCTACACCTTC. This sequence encodes CAISESRGYTF.

The genes are TRBV5-1 and TRBJ2-1; D might be TRBD1 or TRBD2, each matching 5 bases. The V end lost 7 bases, the J end lost 5 bases, and 10 bases lay between the germline ends. Germline values: CDR1 SGHRS, CDR2 YFSETQ. This CDR3 spans 12 amino acids. DNA for the CDR3: TGCGCCAGCCAAGGGACCCACAATGAGCAGTTCTTC. Translating it yields CASQGTHNEQFF. Full variable domain (outside the CDR3, taken from reference TRBV5-1 and TRBJ2-1): KAGVTQTPRYLIKTRGQQVTLSCSPISGHRSVSWYQQTPGQGLQFLFEYFSETQRNKGNFPGRFSGRQFSNSRSEMNVSTLELGDSALYLCASQGTHNEQFFGPGTRLTVL.